What follows describes a single TCR beta chain. V shed 7 bases and J shed 1 base, with 11 bases lying between them. The CDR3 length is 13 residues. In germline, CDR1 is MDHEN, CDR2 SYDVKM. This specimen comes from a study of blood T cell repertoires in COVID-19. Turning to the study itself: T cells, B-cell-depleted T cells, or PBMCs supplied cDNA or gDNA.

Libraries were prepared by immunoSEQ multiplex PCR; TCRdb keeps only in-frame clonotypes and omits some of them. The sample comprises about 140,000 clones, roughly 88% of which are singletons, and 1.5% to 2% rests with the top ten. V and J are TRBV28 and TRBJ2-7, with D possibly being TRBD1 (6 bases). The sequenced material came from peripheral blood. This receptor was obtained from a man between 65 and 85 years old with acute or convalescent COVID-19. CDR3 nucleotides: TGTGCCAGCACTAGTGGGACATCCTACGAGCAGTACTTC. It yields the protein CASTSGTSYEQYF.